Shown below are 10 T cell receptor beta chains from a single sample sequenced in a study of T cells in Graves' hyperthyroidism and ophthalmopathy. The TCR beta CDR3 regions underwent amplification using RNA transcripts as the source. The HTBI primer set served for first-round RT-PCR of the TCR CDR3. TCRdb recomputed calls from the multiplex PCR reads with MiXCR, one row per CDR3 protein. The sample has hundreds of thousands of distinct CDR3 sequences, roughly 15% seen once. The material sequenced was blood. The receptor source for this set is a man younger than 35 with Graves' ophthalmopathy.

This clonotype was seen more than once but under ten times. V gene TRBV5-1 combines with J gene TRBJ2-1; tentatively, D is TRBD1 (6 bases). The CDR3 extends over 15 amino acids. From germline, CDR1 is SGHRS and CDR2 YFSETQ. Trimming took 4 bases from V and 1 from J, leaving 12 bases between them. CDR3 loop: CASSEGVGSYNEQFF. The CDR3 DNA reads TGCGCCAGCAGCGAGGGGGTCGGATCCTACAATGAGCAGTTCTTC.

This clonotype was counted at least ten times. CDR3 residues: CASSSQEMGNEKLFF. The CDR3 bases are TGTGCCAGCTCATCCCAGGAGATGGGTAATGAAAAACTGTTTTTT. The chain is built from TRBV18 and TRBJ1-4; D unclear. The CDR3 length is 15 residues. Deletions cut 5 bases from V and 4 bases from J, with 14 bases between. Germline loops: CDR1 KGHSH, CDR2 LQKENI.

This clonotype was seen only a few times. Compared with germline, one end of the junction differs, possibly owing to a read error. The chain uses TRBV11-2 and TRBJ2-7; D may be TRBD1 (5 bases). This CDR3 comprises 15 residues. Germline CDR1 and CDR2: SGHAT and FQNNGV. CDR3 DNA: TGTGCCGGCAGCTTAGAAGGGGCAAAGACCTACGAGCAGTACTTC. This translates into CAGSLEGAKTYEQYF. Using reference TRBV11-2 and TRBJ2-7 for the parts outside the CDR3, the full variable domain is EAGVAQSPRYKIIEKRQSVAFWCNPISGHATLYWYQQILGQGPKLLIQFQNNGVVDDSQLPKDRFSAERLKGVDSTLKIQPAKLEDSAVYLCAGSLEGAKTYEQYFGPGTRLTVT.

The CDR3 region is CAISPPTGTYGYTF. In DNA form, the CDR3 reads TGTGCCATCAGTCCCCCCACAGGGACCTATGGCTACACCTTC. The rearrangement uses TRBV10-3 and TRBJ1-2; TRBD1 is a possible D gene (6 bases). This CDR3 contains 14 residues. The germline V gene encodes CDR1 ENHRY and CDR2 SYGVKD. The V gene lost 5 bases and the J gene lost 4 bases, with 14 bases spanning the gap.

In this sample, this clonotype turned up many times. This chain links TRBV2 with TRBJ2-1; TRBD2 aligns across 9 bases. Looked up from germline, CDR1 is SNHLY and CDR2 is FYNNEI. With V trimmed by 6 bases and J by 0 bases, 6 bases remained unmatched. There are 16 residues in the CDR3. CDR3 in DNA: TGTGCCAGCAGGGGGAGCGGGGGGCCCTCCTACAATGAGCAGTTCTTC. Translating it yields CASRGSGGPSYNEQFF.

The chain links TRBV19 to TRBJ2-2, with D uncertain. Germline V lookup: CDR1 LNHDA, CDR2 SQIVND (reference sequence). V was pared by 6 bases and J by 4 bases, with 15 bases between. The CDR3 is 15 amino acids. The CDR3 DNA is TGTGCCAGTAGCCACCTTAGGGCCCCCACCGGGGAGCTGTTTTTT. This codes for CASSHLRAPTGELFF.

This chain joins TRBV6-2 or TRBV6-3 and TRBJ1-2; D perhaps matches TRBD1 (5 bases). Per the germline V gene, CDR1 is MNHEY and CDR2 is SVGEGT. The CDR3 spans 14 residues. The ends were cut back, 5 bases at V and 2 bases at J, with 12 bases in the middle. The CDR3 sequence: CASSPVGGNYGYTF. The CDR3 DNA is TGTGCCAGCAGTCCCGTTGGGGGAAACTATGGCTACACCTTC.

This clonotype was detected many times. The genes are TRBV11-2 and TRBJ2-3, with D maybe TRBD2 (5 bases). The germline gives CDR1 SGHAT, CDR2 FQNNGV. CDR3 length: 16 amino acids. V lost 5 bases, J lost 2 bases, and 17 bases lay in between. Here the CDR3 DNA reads TGTGCCAGCAGCCCGCCCCTAGCTTCTCTCACAGATACGCAGTATTTT. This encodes CASSPPLASLTDTQYF.

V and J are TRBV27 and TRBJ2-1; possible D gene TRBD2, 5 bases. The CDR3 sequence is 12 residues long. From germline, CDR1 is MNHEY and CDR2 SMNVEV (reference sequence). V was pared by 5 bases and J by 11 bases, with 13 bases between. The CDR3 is CASSPDWIKQFF. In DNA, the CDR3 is TGTGCCAGCAGTCCGGACTGGATTAAGCAGTTCTTC.

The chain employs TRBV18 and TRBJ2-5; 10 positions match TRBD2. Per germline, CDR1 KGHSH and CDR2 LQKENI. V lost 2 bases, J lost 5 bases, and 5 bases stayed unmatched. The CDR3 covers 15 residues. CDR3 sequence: CASSPASGRGETQYF. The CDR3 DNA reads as TGTGCCAGCTCACCAGCTAGCGGGAGAGGGGAGACCCAGTACTTC. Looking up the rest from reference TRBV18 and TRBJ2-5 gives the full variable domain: NAGVMQNPRHLVRRRGQEARLRCSPMKGHSHVYWYRQLPEEGLKFMVYLQKENIIDESGMPKERFSAEFPKEGPSILRIQQVVRGDSAAYFCASSPASGRGETQYFGPGTRLLVL.